This TCR beta chain was profiled in a study of control samples from healthy donors and cancer patients. This clone was counted once. Some clones are missing from TCRdb's copy, which holds only in-frame ones; the method was immunoSEQ multiplex PCR. The data show 95,000 to 150,000 clones, just over 90% seen once. With 1 base clipped from V and 3 bases from J, the junction kept 10 bases outside the gene matches. The CDR3 is 19 amino acids. Germline CDR1 SGHDN, CDR2 FVKESK. Sequencing used blood. This clonotype was obtained from a woman aged 18-29 years in good health. The chain links TRBV14 to TRBJ2-1; 12 positions match TRBD2. DNA of the CDR3: TGTGCCAGCAGCCAAGTAAGACTAGCGGGAGTTGGACACTACAATGAGCAGTTCTTC. The encoded protein is CASSQVRLAGVGHYNEQFF.